Below, one T cell receptor (beta chain) is given with its context. The antigen is undetermined. The entry originates in a study of blood T cell dynamics during melanoma immunotherapy. The overall study: First-line therapy was either pembrolizumab or nivolumab with ipilimumab for metastatic melanoma. Points from the study as a whole: At W3, later disease-control patients showed bifurcated PBMC repertoire changes, unlike progressors.

The CDR3 contains 15 residues. Trimming removed 10 bases from V and 5 bases from J; junction bases left unmatched: 9. Germline CDR1 reads MNHNS; CDR2 reads SASEGT. A fixed DNA input of 300 to 350 ng was used per bulk PBMC sample. Libraries were prepared by immunoSEQ multiplex PCR; TCRdb keeps only in-frame clonotypes and omits some of them. The data show 15,000 to 20,000 clones, with more than 85% seen just once and less than 2% held by the top ten. The sample's time point: pre-treatment baseline. Blood was drawn before treatment and at week 3 after checkpoint blockade. The chain couples TRBV6-1 to TRBJ1-6, with TRBD1 matching over 9 bases. The specimen comprised blood, sampled from a patient treated with checkpoint blockade. This sequence was found in a human donor with melanoma. The DNA of the CDR3 is TGTGCCACCTCGGTAACAGGGGGCAATAATTCACCCCTCCACTTT. Translated: CATSVTGGNNSPLHF.